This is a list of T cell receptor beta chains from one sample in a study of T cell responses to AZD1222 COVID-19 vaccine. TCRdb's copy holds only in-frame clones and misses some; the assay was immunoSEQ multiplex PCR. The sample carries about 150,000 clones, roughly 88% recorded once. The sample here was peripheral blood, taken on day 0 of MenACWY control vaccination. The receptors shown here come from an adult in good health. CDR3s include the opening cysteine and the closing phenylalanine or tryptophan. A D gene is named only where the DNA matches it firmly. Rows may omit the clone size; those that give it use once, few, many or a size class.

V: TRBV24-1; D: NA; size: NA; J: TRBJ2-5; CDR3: CATSDLRDPRRETQYF; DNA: TGTGCCACCAGTGATTTACGGGACCCTAGAAGGGAGACCCAGTACTTC
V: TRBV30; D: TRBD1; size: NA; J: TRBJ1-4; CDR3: CAWNRHGTGDEKLFF; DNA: TGTGCCTGGAATAGACACGGGACAGGGGATGAAAAACTGTTTTTT
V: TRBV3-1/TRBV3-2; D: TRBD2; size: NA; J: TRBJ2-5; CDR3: CASSWSGLVQETQYF; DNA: TGTGCCAGCAGCTGGTCGGGACTAGTACAAGAGACCCAGTACTTC
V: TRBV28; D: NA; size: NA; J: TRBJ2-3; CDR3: CASSSGTKRNTQYF; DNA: TGTGCCAGCAGTTCCGGGACCAAGCGAAATACGCAGTATTTT
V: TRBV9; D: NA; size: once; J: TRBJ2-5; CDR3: CASSESVNFQETQYF; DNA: TGTGCCAGCAGCGAGAGCGTAAATTTCCAAGAGACCCAGTACTTC
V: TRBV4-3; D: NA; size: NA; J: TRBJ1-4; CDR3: CASGQTGPNEKLFF; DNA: TGCGCCAGCGGCCAGACAGGACCGAATGAAAAACTGTTTTTT
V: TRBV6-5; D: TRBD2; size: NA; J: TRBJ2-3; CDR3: CASSYSAGGTMTQYF; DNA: TGTGCCAGCAGTTACTCGGCGGGGGGGACGATGACGCAGTATTTT
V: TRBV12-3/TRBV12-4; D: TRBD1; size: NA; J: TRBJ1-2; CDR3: CASRSGGDGYTF; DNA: TGTGCCAGCAGGTCAGGGGGAGATGGCTACACCTTC
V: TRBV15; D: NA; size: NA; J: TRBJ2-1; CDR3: CATSYTESSYNEQFF; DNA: TGTGCCACCAGCTATACCGAAAGCTCCTACAATGAGCAGTTCTTC
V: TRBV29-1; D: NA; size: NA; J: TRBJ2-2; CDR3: CSVGQPPNTGELFF; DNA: TGCAGCGTTGGACAGCCCCCGAACACCGGGGAGCTGTTTTTT
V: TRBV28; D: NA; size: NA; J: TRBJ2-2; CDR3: CASSLSQGNTGELFF; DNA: TGTGCCAGCAGTTTAAGTCAGGGGAACACCGGGGAGCTGTTTTTT
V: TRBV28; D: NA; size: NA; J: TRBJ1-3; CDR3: CASSRRGSGNTIYF; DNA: TGTGCCAGCAGTCGCAGGGGATCTGGAAACACCATATATTTT
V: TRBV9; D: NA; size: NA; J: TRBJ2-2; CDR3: CASSVEAGITGELFF; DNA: TGTGCCAGCAGCGTAGAAGCGGGCATCACCGGGGAGCTGTTTTTT
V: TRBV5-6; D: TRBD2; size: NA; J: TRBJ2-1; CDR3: CASSLRMTSGNFDEQFF; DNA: TGTGCCAGCAGCCTCCGCATGACTAGCGGGAATTTTGATGAGCAGTTCTTC
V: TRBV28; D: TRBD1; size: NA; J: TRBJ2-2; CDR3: CASEPPGGTGELFF; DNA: TGTGCCAGCGAACCCCCAGGGGGCACCGGGGAGCTGTTTTTT
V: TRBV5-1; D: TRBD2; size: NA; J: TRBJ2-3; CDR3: CASRNLAGADTQYF; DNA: TGCGCCAGCAGGAATTTGGCGGGAGCAGATACGCAGTATTTT
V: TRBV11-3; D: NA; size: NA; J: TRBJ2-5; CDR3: CASSLGQSPGQETQYF; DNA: TGTGCCAGCAGCTTAGGTCAGAGTCCTGGTCAAGAGACCCAGTACTTC
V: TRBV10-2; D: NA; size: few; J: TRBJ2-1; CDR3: CASGFSNEQFF; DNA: TGCGCCAGCGGGTTCTCCAATGAGCAGTTCTTC
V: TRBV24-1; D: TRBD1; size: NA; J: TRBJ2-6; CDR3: CATHPGQGFPGANVLTF; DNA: TGTGCCACACATCCGGGACAGGGCTTTCCTGGGGCCAACGTCCTGACTTTC
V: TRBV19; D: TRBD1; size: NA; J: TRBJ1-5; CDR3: CASSMTGQVGYQPQHF; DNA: TGTGCCAGTAGTATGACGGGACAGGTGGGATACCAGCCCCAGCATTTT
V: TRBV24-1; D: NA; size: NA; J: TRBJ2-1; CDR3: CATSDSRTGPPYNEQFF; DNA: TGTGCCACCAGTGATTCCCGTACGGGTCCCCCCTACAATGAGCAGTTCTTC
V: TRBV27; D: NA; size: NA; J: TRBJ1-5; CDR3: CASSASRTPSSNQPQHF; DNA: TGTGCCAGCAGTGCGAGCCGGACCCCTTCCAGCAATCAGCCCCAGCATTTT
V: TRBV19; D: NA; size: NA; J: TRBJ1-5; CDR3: CASSTAAGAYSQPQHF; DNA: TGTGCCAGTAGTACCGCCGCAGGTGCCTATAGCCAGCCCCAGCATTTT
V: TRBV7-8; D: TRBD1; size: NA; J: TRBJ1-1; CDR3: CASSFGTANTEAFF; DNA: TGTGCCAGCAGTTTCGGGACAGCTAACACTGAAGCTTTCTTT
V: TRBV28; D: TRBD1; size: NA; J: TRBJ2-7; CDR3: CASRQTGLSYEQYF; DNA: TGTGCCAGCAGACAGACAGGGCTTTCCTACGAGCAGTACTTC
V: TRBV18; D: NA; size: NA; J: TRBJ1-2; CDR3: CASSPLANSNGYTF; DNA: TGTGCCAGCTCACCTCTAGCGAATTCCAATGGCTACACCTTC
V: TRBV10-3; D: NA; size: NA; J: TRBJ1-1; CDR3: CAIGANTEAFF; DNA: TGTGCCATCGGGGCGAACACTGAAGCTTTCTTT
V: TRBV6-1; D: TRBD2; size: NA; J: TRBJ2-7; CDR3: CASSDNPAGGDEQYF; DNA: TGTGCCAGCAGTGATAATCCAGCGGGAGGCGACGAGCAGTACTTC
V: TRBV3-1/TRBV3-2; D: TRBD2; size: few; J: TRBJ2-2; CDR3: CASSQAPGLNTGELFF; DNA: TGTGCCAGCAGCCAAGCCCCGGGACTAAACACCGGGGAGCTGTTTTTT
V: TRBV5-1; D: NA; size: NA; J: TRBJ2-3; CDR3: CASNPLAGPDTQYF; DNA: TGCGCCAGCAACCCCCTGGCAGGGCCAGATACGCAGTATTTT
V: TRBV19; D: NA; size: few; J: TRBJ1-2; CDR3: CASTPLGAAYGYTF; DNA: TGTGCCAGTACCCCGTTGGGGGCCGCCTATGGCTACACCTTC
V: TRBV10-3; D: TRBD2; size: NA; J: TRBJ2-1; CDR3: CAITDTSGGSYNEQFF; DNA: TGTGCCATCACTGACACTAGCGGGGGGTCCTACAATGAGCAGTTCTTC
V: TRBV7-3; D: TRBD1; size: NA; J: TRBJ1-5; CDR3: CASSLAGGMGNQPQHF; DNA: TGTGCCAGCAGCTTAGCAGGGGGAATGGGCAATCAGCCCCAGCATTTT
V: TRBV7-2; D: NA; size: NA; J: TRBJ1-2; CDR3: CASSLDPGTQGYTF; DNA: TGTGCCAGCAGCTTAGACCCCGGGACACAAGGCTACACCTTC
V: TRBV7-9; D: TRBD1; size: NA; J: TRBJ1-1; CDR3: CASSRGTDMNTEAFF; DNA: TGTGCCAGCAGCCGTGGGACAGACATGAACACTGAAGCTTTCTTT
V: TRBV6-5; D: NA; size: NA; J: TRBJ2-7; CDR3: CASSSATRHRGEQYF; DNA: TGTGCCAGCAGTTCCGCGACCAGGCACCGCGGGGAGCAGTACTTC
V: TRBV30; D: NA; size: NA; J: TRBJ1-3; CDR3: CAWSVSGNTIYF; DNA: TGTGCCTGGAGTGTAAGTGGAAACACCATATATTTT
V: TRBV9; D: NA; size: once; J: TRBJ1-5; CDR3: CASSVLLDQPQHF; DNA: TGTGCCAGCAGCGTATTGTTGGATCAGCCCCAGCATTTT
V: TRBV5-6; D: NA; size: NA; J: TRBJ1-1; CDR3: CASSPRTERYTEAFF; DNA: TGTGCCAGCAGCCCCCGGACAGAACGATACACTGAAGCTTTCTTT
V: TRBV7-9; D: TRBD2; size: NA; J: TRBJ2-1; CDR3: CASSPHGREGNEQFF; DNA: TGTGCCAGCAGCCCCCATGGGCGGGAGGGCAATGAGCAGTTCTTC
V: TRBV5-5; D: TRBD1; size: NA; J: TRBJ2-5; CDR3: CASSFRPGTGTETQYF; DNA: TGTGCCAGCAGCTTCCGCCCCGGGACAGGCACGGAGACCCAGTACTTC
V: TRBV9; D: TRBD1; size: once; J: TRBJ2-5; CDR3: CASSVVPLQGAETQYF; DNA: TGTGCCAGCAGCGTAGTCCCCCTTCAGGGGGCGGAGACCCAGTACTTC
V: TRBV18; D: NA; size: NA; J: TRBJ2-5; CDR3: CASSPGNQETQYF; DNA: TGTGCCAGCTCACCAGGCAACCAAGAGACCCAGTACTTC
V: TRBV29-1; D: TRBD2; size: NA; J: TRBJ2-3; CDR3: CSGFTSGRGRGTDTQYF; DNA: TGCAGCGGATTCACTAGCGGGAGGGGACGGGGCACAGATACGCAGTATTTT
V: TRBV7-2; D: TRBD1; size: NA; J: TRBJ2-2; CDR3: CASSGPPGQGNTGELFF; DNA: TGTGCCAGCAGCGGCCCTCCGGGACAGGGGAACACCGGGGAGCTGTTTTTT
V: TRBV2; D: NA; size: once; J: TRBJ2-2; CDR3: CASSELSPVTGELFF; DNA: TGTGCCAGCAGTGAACTGTCCCCGGTCACCGGGGAGCTGTTTTTT
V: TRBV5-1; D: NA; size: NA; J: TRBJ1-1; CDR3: CASSSQGSGTEAFF; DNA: TGCGCCAGCAGCTCCCAGGGGTCTGGCACTGAAGCTTTCTTT
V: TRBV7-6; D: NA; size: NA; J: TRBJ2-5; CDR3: CASSLVFGREETQYF; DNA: TGTGCCAGCAGCTTAGTATTCGGCAGGGAAGAGACCCAGTACTTC
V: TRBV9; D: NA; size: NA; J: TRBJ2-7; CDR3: CASSVGRPEDEQYF; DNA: TGTGCCAGCAGCGTAGGCCGGCCTGAAGACGAGCAGTACTTC
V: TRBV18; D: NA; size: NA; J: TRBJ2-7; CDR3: CASSQGSYEQYF; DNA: TGTGCCAGCTCACAGGGCTCCTACGAGCAGTACTTC
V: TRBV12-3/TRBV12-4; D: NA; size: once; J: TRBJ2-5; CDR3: CASRRGAGETQYF; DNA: TGTGCCAGCAGACGGGGGGCCGGAGAGACCCAGTACTTC
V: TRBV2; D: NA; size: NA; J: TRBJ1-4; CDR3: CASSLTNEKLFF; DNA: TGTGCCAGCAGTCTAACTAATGAAAAACTGTTTTTT
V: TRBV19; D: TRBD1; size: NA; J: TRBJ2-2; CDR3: CASHRQGSSTGELFF; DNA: TGTGCCAGCCATAGACAGGGATCGAGCACCGGGGAGCTGTTTTTT
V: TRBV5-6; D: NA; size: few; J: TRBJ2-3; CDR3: CASSPLKGTQYF; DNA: TGTGCCAGCAGCCCCTTAAAGGGTACGCAGTATTTT
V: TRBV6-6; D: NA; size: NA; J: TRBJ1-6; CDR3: CALGRMSPLHF; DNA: TGTGCCCTCGGCAGGATGTCACCCCTCCACTTT
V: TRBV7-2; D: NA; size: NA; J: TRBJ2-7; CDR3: CASSPSRTGYEQYF; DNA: TGTGCCAGCAGCCCTTCCCGCACAGGGTACGAGCAGTACTTC
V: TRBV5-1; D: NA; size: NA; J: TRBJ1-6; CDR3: CASSLRVTEDSPLHF; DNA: TGCGCCAGCAGCTTGCGGGTCACGGAAGATTCACCCCTCCACTTT